This paragraph covers one T cell receptor (beta chain) sequence. Its antigen is not known. These data are taken from a study of T cell responses to AZD1222 COVID-19 vaccine. Assay: immunoSEQ multiplex PCR; the TCRdb copy retains only in-frame clones and omits some. The table includes about 85,000 clones, 65% to 90% detected once. Study outcomes and limitations: Spike-specific TCR breadth and depth rose after two AZD1222 doses. Samples come after the peak T cell response, not at day 14. Donors were mostly white British, more females; clonal diversity possibly underestimated.

The CDR3 spans 15 residues. Per the germline V gene, CDR1 is SGHTA and CDR2 is FQGNSA. The V end lost 5 bases, the J end lost 0 bases, and 11 bases lay between the germline ends. This sample comprised peripheral blood, obtained on day 0 of AZD1222 vaccination. This receptor was identified in an adult in good health. The chain employs TRBV7-2 and TRBJ1-5; D perhaps matches TRBD1 (5 bases). The CDR3 protein is CASSRDGISNQPQHF. The CDR3 nucleotides are TGTGCCAGCAGCCGGGACGGAATTAGCAATCAGCCCCAGCATTTT.